The rows below give T cell receptor beta chains drawn from one sample of a study of identical twins. Via MiXCR, TCRdb re-called the 5' RACE reads, giving one row per CDR3 protein. The sample holds a few hundred thousand distinct CDR3 sequences; approximately 14% are singletons and the top ten take 0.8% to 1%. This same sample was also part of a study on yellow fever vaccine responses in identical twins.

Input material: CD4+ T cells sorted from blood. The origin of the receptors is a woman younger than 35 in good health. CDR3s leave out the opening cysteine and the closing phenylalanine or tryptophan.

TRBV27	TRBJ2-6	ASSPASTGANVLT
TRBV14	TRBJ2-7	ASSQVSRYEQY
TRBV18	TRBJ2-3	ASSRTLRTDTQY
TRBV2	TRBJ2-1	ASSEALPAGNNEQF
TRBV7-4	TRBJ2-2	ASSLVRRLNTGELF
TRBV20-1	TRBJ2-5	SAQRAGGTETQY
TRBV7-9	TRBJ2-5	ASFSETQY
TRBV29-1	TRBJ2-7	SVEAMGTDQQY
TRBV20-1	TRBJ1-1	SASLRGDTEAF
TRBV5-1	TRBJ2-3	ASSFGSGSSTDTQY
TRBV7-2	TRBJ1-5	ASSLEDIKSNQPQH
TRBV10-1	TRBJ2-1	ASSEIAGGLDEQF